This T cell receptor (beta chain) was retrieved from a study of blood T cell repertoires in COVID-19. Study summary: Samples representing acute and convalescent COVID-19 were sourced from the United States, Italy and Spain. T cells, B-cell-depleted T cells, or PBMCs provided the cDNA or gDNA that served as material.

In the authors' methods: Researchers report that nucleated cell counts were estimated from reference gene primer amplification. Profiling relied on immunoSEQ multiplex PCR, and the TCRdb table lists in-frame clones only, not all of them. Clone size and V and J calls were adopted from that table, with D and trimming inferred from the DNA. This table holds 90,000 to 130,000 clones, over 65% found once. CDR1 and CDR2 from the germline V gene are SGHVS and FQNEAQ. With 3 bases clipped from V and 0 bases from J, the junction kept 9 bases outside the gene matches. This CDR3 has 17 amino acids. The V and J genes are TRBV7-8 and TRBJ1-2, with 8 bases identical to TRBD1. The clonotype comes from a woman older than 75 with acute or convalescent COVID-19. The sample was peripheral blood. CDR3 nucleotides: TGTGCCAGCAGCTTCACCGCCGGGACAGGAGCTAACTATGGCTACACCTTC. Translated, it gives CASSFTAGTGANYGYTF.